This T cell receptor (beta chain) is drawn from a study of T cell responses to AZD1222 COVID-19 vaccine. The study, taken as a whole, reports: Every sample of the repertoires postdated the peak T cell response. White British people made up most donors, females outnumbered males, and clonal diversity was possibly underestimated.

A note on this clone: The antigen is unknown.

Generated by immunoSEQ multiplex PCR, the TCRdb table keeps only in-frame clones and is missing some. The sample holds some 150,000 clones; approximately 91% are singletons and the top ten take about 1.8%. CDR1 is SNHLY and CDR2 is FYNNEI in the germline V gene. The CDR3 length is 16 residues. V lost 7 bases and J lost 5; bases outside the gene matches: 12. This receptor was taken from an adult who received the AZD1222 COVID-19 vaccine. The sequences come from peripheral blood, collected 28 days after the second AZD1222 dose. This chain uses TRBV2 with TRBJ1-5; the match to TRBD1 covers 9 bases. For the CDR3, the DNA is TGTGCCAGCATGTCTGCTTTGGACAGGGGATATCAGCCCCAGCATTTT. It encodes CASMSALDRGYQPQHF.